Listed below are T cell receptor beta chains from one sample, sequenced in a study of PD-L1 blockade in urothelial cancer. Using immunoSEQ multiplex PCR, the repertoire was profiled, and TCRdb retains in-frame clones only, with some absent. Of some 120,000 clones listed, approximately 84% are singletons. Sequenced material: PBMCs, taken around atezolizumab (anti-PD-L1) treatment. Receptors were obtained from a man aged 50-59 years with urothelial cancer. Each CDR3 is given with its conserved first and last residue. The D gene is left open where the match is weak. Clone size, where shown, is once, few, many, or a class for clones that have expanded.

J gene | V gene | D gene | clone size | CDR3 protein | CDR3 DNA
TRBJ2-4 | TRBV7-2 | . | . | CASSLAGGRNIQYF | TGTGCCAGCAGCTTAGCGGGAGGCAGAAACATTCAGTACTTC
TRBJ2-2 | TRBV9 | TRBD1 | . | CASSVDARTGDTGELFF | TGTGCCAGCAGCGTAGATGCCCGGACAGGGGATACCGGGGAGCTGTTTTTT
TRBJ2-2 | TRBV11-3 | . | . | CASSPTPWEGELFF | TGTGCCAGCAGCCCTACCCCCTGGGAGGGGGAGCTGTTTTTT
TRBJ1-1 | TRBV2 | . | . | CASSEARGNTEAFF | TGTGCCAGCAGTGAAGCGCGGGGGAACACTGAAGCTTTCTTT
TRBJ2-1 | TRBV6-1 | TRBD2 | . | CASSEWGAGDNEQFF | TGTGCCAGCAGTGAATGGGGAGCGGGGGACAATGAGCAGTTCTTC
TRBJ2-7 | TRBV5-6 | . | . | CASSHRDSYEQYF | TGTGCCAGCAGCCACCGGGACTCCTACGAGCAGTACTTC
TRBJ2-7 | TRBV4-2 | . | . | CASSQNRNYEQYF | TGTGCCAGCAGCCAAAACAGGAACTACGAGCAGTACTTC
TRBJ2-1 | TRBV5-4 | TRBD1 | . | CASSLGTDYNEQFF | TGTGCCAGCAGCCTCGGGACAGACTACAATGAGCAGTTCTTC
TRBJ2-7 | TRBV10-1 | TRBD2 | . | CAGPIAGTSGYEQYF | TGCGCCGGACCCATCGCCGGGACTAGCGGCTACGAGCAGTACTTC
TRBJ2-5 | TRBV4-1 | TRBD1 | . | CASSHPRQGGETQYF | TGCGCCAGCAGCCACCCCCGACAGGGCGGAGAGACCCAGTACTTC
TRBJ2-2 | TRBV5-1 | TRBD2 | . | CASRRGLAGEYTGELFF | TGCGCCAGCAGACGTGGACTAGCGGGAGAGTACACCGGGGAGCTGTTTTTT
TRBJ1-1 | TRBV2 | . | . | CASKERVGTEAFF | TGTGCCAGCAAGGAACGGGTTGGCACTGAAGCTTTCTTT
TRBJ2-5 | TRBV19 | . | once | CASSRRGGVQETQYF | TGTGCCAGTAGTAGGCGCGGCGGGGTCCAAGAGACCCAGTACTTC
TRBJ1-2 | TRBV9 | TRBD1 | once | CASSVPEAGGFHGYTF | TGTGCCAGCAGCGTTCCGGAGGCAGGGGGTTTTCATGGCTACACCTTC
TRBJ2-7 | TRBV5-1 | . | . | CASSLLGAEEQYF | TGCGCCAGCAGCTTGCTGGGGGCGGAAGAGCAGTACTTC
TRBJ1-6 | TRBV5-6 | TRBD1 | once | CASSLSRDRVSSPLHF | TGTGCCAGCAGCTTGTCCCGGGACAGGGTCAGCTCACCCCTCCACTTT
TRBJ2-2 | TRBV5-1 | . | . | CASSLEPSTGELFF | TGCGCCAGCAGCTTGGAGCCTTCCACCGGGGAGCTGTTTTTT
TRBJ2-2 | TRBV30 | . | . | CAWSYRAGELFF | TGTGCCTGGAGCTACAGGGCCGGGGAGCTGTTTTTT
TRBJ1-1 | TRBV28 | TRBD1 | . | CASSSPTGGSLYTEAFF | TGTGCCAGCAGTTCCCCGACAGGGGGCAGTTTGTACACTGAAGCTTTCTTT
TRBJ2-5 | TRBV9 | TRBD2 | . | CASSVDRGGETQYF | TGTGCCAGCAGCGTAGACCGGGGAGGGGAGACCCAGTACTTC
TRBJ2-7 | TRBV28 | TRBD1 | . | CASRPGTGGSYEQYF | TGTGCCAGCAGACCCGGGACAGGGGGTTCCTACGAGCAGTACTTC
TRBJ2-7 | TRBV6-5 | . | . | CASRTNWDFSYEQYF | TGTGCCAGCAGAACTAACTGGGACTTCTCCTACGAGCAGTACTTC
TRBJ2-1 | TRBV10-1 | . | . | CASSRSSGQPEQFF | TGCGCCAGCAGTCGTTCGTCCGGACAGCCTGAGCAGTTCTTC
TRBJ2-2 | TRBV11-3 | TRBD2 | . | CASSPFSGITGELFF | TGTGCCAGCAGCCCCTTTAGCGGGATCACCGGGGAGCTGTTTTTT
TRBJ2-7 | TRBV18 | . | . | CASSLGRRGDEQYF | TGTGCCAGCTCACTCGGAAGAAGAGGCGACGAGCAGTACTTC
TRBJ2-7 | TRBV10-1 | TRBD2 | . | CASSPSLAGLDEQYF | TGCGCCAGCAGTCCTTCCCTAGCGGGGTTGGACGAGCAGTACTTC
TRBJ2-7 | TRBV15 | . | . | CATSRRGGAGNEQYF | TGTGCCACCAGCAGACGTGGAGGGGCTGGAAACGAGCAGTACTTC
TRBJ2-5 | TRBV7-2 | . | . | CASSSSSGWGREQYF | TGTGCCAGCAGCTCCTCTTCCGGGTGGGGCCGGGAGCAGTACTTC
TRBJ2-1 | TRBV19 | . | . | CASSIPQGGHNEQFF | TGTGCCAGTAGTATCCCCCAAGGAGGGCACAATGAGCAGTTCTTC
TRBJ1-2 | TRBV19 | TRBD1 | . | CASRPDRGLGGYTF | TGTGCCAGTAGACCCGACAGGGGGCTGGGTGGCTACACCTTC
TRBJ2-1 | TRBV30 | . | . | CAWTYGTFNEQFF | TGTGCCTGGACCTACGGGACTTTCAATGAGCAGTTCTTC
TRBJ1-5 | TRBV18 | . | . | CASSPAGNQPQHF | TGTGCCAGCTCACCGGCCGGGAATCAGCCCCAGCATTTT
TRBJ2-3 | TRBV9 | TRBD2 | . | CASSTRLAGGRDTQYF | TGTGCCAGCAGCACAAGACTAGCGGGAGGGCGAGATACGCAGTATTTT
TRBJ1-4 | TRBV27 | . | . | CASSFTGAINEKLFF | TGTGCCAGCAGTTTCACAGGCGCTATTAATGAAAAACTGTTTTTT
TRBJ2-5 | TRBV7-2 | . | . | CASSLGLVETQYF | TGTGCCAGCAGCTTAGGACTAGTTGAGACCCAGTACTTC
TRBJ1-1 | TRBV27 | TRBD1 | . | CASSFLDRATEAFF | TGTGCCAGCAGTTTTCTCGACAGGGCCACTGAAGCTTTCTTT